This TCR beta chain was found in a study of cytomegalovirus exposure and HLA in healthy donors. Study summary: Among the approximately 400 genotyped donors, around 85% were placed in the Caucasian-associated ancestry cluster.

Study-level results: For TCR beta chains, V- and J-gene trimming was later linked to a missense DCLRE1C variant. In a later analysis, common viral pathogens appeared linked to several of the most significant clusters. CMV antigen specificity was confirmed in vitro for three CMV-associated chains.

The V end was cut by 1 base, the J end by 1 base, with 4 bases between. CDR1 and CDR2 (germline): LGHNA, YSLEER. The CDR3 has 13 residues. This clone has only a few counts. The antigen is undetermined. Primers included in the PCR were 60 Vbeta and 13 Jbeta primers. Data came from immunoSEQ multiplex PCR; TCRdb stores just in-frame clones and leaves some out. The sample lists roughly 100,000 clones, about 79% seen once, with approximately 3.4% in the top ten. The sample comprised PBMCs. The gene calls are TRBV4-3 and TRBJ1-1, with D unclear. The TCR comes from a male donor in good health and CMV-seropositive. CDR3 DNA: TGCGCCAGCAGCCAAGGACAGAACACTGAAGCTTTCTTT. This sequence encodes CASSQGQNTEAFF.